This T cell receptor (beta chain) is drawn from a study of blood T cell repertoires in COVID-19. The overall study: T cells, B-cell-depleted T cells, or PBMCs provided the cDNA or gDNA that served as material.

V was pared by 2 bases and J by 4 bases, with 8 bases between. Looked up from germline, CDR1 is MDHEN and CDR2 is SYDVKM. The CDR3 sequence is 14 residues long. Under the authors' procedure: Amplification of reference gene primers was used by the study to estimate nucleated cell counts. The method was immunoSEQ multiplex PCR; TCRdb's version includes in-frame clones alone and lacks a portion of them. V and J calls and clone size follow that table, whereas D and trimming were derived from the DNA. This sample yields around 300,000 clones, of which 85% are seen a single time; 13% belongs to the top ten.

The source material was peripheral blood. This clonotype was sampled from a human donor in a cohort sampled during active COVID-19. The V gene is TRBV28, the J gene TRBJ2-2; D is perhaps TRBD1 (6 bases). The CDR3 loop reads CASSLNRATGELFF. The CDR3 nucleotides are TGTGCCAGCAGTTTAAACAGGGCCACCGGGGAGCTGTTTTTT.